The source of this T cell receptor beta chain is a study of shared clonotypes between healthy human individuals. About the study: The cohort had two women and a few men, ages 18 to 49. Study results and caveats: Incomplete sequencing of sorted subsets was indicated by rarefaction despite large depth. For naive CD4 cells, around 5% of clonotypes were shared across a handful of donors.

Per germline, CDR1 SGHTA and CDR2 FQGNSA. V lost 4 bases to trimming and J lost 4 bases; unmatched junction nucleotides: 13. This CDR3 contains 17 residues. Sequencing was performed with immunoSEQ multiplex PCR; in TCRdb, only in-frame clones are kept and a portion is missing. This table holds some 650,000 clones, 95% to 98% found once. On this clone: What it recognizes is unknown.

The sequencing sample was made of naive CD4+ T cells sorted from blood. Documented subset: CD45RA+ positively selected. The chain joins TRBV7-2 to TRBJ2-7; 10 bases are shared with TRBD2. The TCR was taken from a woman between 25 and 40 years old in good health. CDR3 residues: CASSSRTSGLAFYEQYF. The CDR3 bases are TGTGCCAGCAGCTCAAGGACTAGCGGATTGGCTTTTTACGAGCAGTACTTC.